The entry below gives a single TCR beta chain sequence along with its context. The target of this receptor is not known. Library creation used the immunoSEQ multiplex PCR assay. A mixture of 60 forward primers for TCR Vbeta segments and 13 reverse primers for TCR Jbeta segments was used in the multiplex PCR. Amplification of the CDR3 region of rearranged TCR beta genes was performed with a multiplex PCR assay on genomic DNA. On the Illumina HiSeq System, the amplified TCR beta libraries were sequenced as 87-base-pair reads. Per the original workflow: In a later analysis, tens of millions of unique TCR beta chains were counted across the roughly 610 repertoires, and around 10 million of these chains were shared by at least two donors. Raw reads were error-corrected and collapsed into unique sequences by a nearest-neighbor algorithm in which closely related sequences were merged to remove PCR and sequencing errors. V, D and J gene segments were assigned by aligning CDR3 sequences to IMGT reference sequences. For a sequence to be retained, a match of at least six nucleotides was required to both a V gene segment and a J gene segment. A rearrangement counted as productive if the CDR3 had no stop codons and remained in frame with V and J, and every other rearrangement counted as non-productive. CDR3 was defined by IMGT convention, running from the second conserved V-encoded cysteine to the conserved J-encoded phenylalanine. Sequences without an unambiguous match to a single V gene segment were excluded from the earlier analysis of approximately 600 of the donors. An earlier analysis of under 750 of the donors called V segments functional above 56.7% productive rearrangements and segregating when the between-donor standard deviation exceeded 5%. A statistical classification framework was built to diagnose cytomegalovirus status from the catalog of TCR beta chain sequences. A later analysis assigned V and J genes by comparing TCR nucleotide sequences with IMGT/GENE-DB human TR gene sequences. Using the TCRdist pipeline, a later analysis assigned CDR3 sequences along with most-parsimonious VDJ recombination scenarios. In a later analysis, every TCR beta chain was defined by the combination of its CDR3 amino acid sequence and its V-gene family, and reads without a unique V-gene family were dropped. In a later analysis, 450 to 600 highly shared, low-generation-probability nucleotide sequences were removed to address suspected cross-contamination and a sequencing artifact. In a later analysis, a clonal expansion index was calculated for each public chain from normalized within-repertoire ranks of inferred template counts. Generation probabilities in a later analysis came from a VDJ recombination model fitted to out-of-frame rearrangements, and those results were checked against IGoR. In a later analysis, TCR-TCR, TCR-HLA and TCR-CMV co-occurrence was scored with hypergeometric tests, and a repertoire-size bias correction was applied to TCR pairs. To estimate false discovery rates, a later analysis permuted the HLA or CMV assignments 20 times. In a later analysis, co-occurring TCRs were grouped using DBSCAN, and TCRdist sequence similarity was added for clustering within HLA-allele-positive subsets. Repertoires with fewer than 30,000 or more than 120,000 public chains were left out of co-occurrence clustering, as were four to six repertoires with anomalous nucleotide sharing. TCRdb took over this immuneACCESS table, retaining in-frame rearrangements with V and J assigned. Such tables are incomplete; in checked studies, under half of the missing clones stem from an unresolved V gene, and the remainder is unexplained. V, J and clone size derive from that table, while D and trimming were established from the DNA sequence. The record for this sample contains around 130,000 clones. The leading ten clones occupy approximately 1.5% of the sample.

The record originates from a study of cytomegalovirus exposure and HLA in healthy donors (dated by TCRdb to 2017 to 2019). Regarding the complete study: An earlier analysis of some 620 of the donors reported approximately 300 Gb of sequence data and roughly 120 million unique TCR beta sequences obtained from around 180 million T cells. To decide whether each TCR beta V gene segment behaved as functional or pseudogenic, an earlier analysis of approximately 600 of the donors relied on high-throughput TCR beta sequencing. HLA typing covered class I and class II loci at four-digit resolution. Around 320 gigabases of sequencing data and some 85 million unique TCR sequences were included in an early release covering over 600 HLA-typed donors. Every repertoire in the discovery cohort had been generated on one and the same sequencing platform. Across under 500 genotyped donors of the cohort, an average of about 250,000 unique TCR beta nucleotide sequences per donor were sequenced, and about a sixth of those sequences were non-productive. Using immunosequencing, the study profiled T cell repertoires from roughly 650 subjects and related those repertoires to cytomegalovirus serostatus. A separate validation cohort of about 110 different subjects was used in addition to the 666-subject first cohort. Typing coverage differed by locus: A, B, C, DRB1 and DQB1 were typed in roughly 629-630 donors, DQA1 in about 500, DPA1 in some 570, and DPB1 in roughly 450. To predict cytomegalovirus infection status, the study combined high-throughput TCR immunosequencing, statistical association of individual TCRs with disease status, and machine learning. Because of strong linkage in the cohort, a handful of DR-DQ haplotypes were treated as single units for association and clustering. A later analysis re-examined previously published TCR beta repertoires from 600 to 700 donors and added high-resolution HLA genotyping to investigate patterns of TCR occurrence. Donor age, sex, ethnicity and CMV serostatus were compiled together with the repertoire data. Of the 300 to 400 genotyped donors, approximately 83% fell in the genetic ancestry cluster associated with self-reported Caucasian donors. A later genetic analysis used genome-wide SNP genotypes for 398 of the 666 donors, treating that subset as a discovery cohort. Rather than using new phenotypic data, the later analysis identified candidate immune exposures from TCR beta sequences and from how often those sequences occurred across donors. The aim of the study was to test whether cataloging public T cell receptors could identify signatures of past pathogen exposure.

The cohort consisted of some 730 healthy bone marrow donors. At the time of sampling, all cohort members were nominally healthy, though unrecorded immune exposures were likely present. The donor tested CMV seronegative, placing the donor among the approximately 400 seronegative members of the cohort. A peripheral blood sample was provided by each donor, and peripheral blood mononuclear cells were used for TCR beta sequencing. The Qiagen DNeasy Blood Extraction Kit was used to extract genomic DNA from the blood cell samples. What the study reported, not specific to this receptor: In the study, 164 TCR beta chains were listed as associated with cytomegalovirus. In both the original and validation cohorts, the classifier was reported to diagnose cytomegalovirus status with high specificity and sensitivity. HLA typing was unavailable for some donors at each locus, so association tests used only the typed subset. A few of the identified cytomegalovirus-associated TCR beta chains were confirmed in vitro to be specific for cytomegalovirus antigens. The only immune exposure information available for the cohort was CMV serostatus. Only TCR beta chains were sequenced in this cohort, and the absence of alpha or paired-chain data limited detectable features. A later analysis found that HLA-associated TCR beta chains were more clonally expanded and had lower generation probabilities than equally common non-associated chains. A cluster of highly shared sequence variants was judged likely to be a technical artifact of the sequencing pipeline. A later genetic analysis reported fewer N-insertions in productive TCRs among donors in an Asian-associated ancestry cluster than the roughly 700-donor mean. Broadly in line with IMGT annotations, most TCR beta V segments showed up in productive rearrangements about 87% or about 30% of the time in an earlier analysis of several hundred of the donors. The earlier analysis of about 600 of the donors excluded around 17 rarely observed V segments, including chromosome 9 orphons, because counts were too low. Sequencing depth was assumed to be roughly uniform across donors in the presence/absence analyses, though that assumption may not hold. Most TCR sequences were seen in very few donors, while some public TCRs were found in many individuals. A later analysis found that TCR association rates varied across HLA loci, with DRB1 alleles showing the most associated TCRs and HLA-C alleles the fewest. In a later analysis, several top co-occurrence clusters were reported to appear linked to parvovirus B19, influenza, CMV and Epstein-Barr virus. The authors suggested that the approach could potentially be generalized to other disease states and immunological phenotypes. In a later analysis, around 17,000 TCR beta sequences were associated with specific HLA alleles at a false discovery rate of 0.05. When HLA alleles, especially DR and DQ, strongly co-occurred, attributing TCR associations to individual alleles was difficult. A later genetic analysis associated a missense DCLRE1C variant with V-gene and J-gene trimming of TCR beta chains, and an independent cohort replicated the association. A further reported finding was that TCR beta sequences accurately predicted the HLA-A and HLA-B alleles for most subjects in the first cohort. Most CMV-associated TCR beta chains appeared to be HLA-restricted in a later analysis, and the HLA associations seemed to be driven largely by CMV exposure. Linkage disequilibrium might explain the correlated functional status among segregating V segments, but an unknown experimental factor could not be excluded. Because the 87-base-pair reads could not distinguish some IMGT-functional V segments, including TRBV6-2 and TRBV6-3, those segments were excluded.

The CDR3 runs 14 residues from the cysteine to the phenylalanine. The entry retains the CDR3 DNA only, 42 bases that are in frame from base 1. V and J are trimmed by 6 bases and 4 bases, and the gene matches miss 5 bases of the junction. CDR1 and CDR2 are read off the germline V gene as WSHSY and SAAADI. Sequencing was performed on PBMCs. This sequence uses TRBV10-2 and TRBJ1-2; TRBD1 lines up with 10 middle nucleotides. The clonotype was recovered from a woman between 35 and 50 years old in good health and CMV-seronegative. The sequence in DNA is TGCGCCAGCAGCGCGACAGGGGGCGGCTATGGCTACACCTTC. Its product reads: CASSATGGGYGYTF.